The 25 T cell receptor beta chains listed next were all sequenced from one sample in a study of blood T cell repertoires in COVID-19. The data were produced by immunoSEQ multiplex PCR, yet TCRdb's version contains in-frame clones alone and is incomplete. This sample has about 150,000 clones, with 78% found just once. Sequenced input: PBMCs or T cells enriched from blood (not recorded which). These receptors were taken from a woman aged 45-59 years who had recovered from COVID-19.

The chain employs TRBV10-3 and TRBJ1-1, with TRBD1 matching 8 bases. Germline V gene sequence: CDR1 ENHRY, CDR2 SYGVKD. The CDR3 is 14 residues long. V shed 6 bases, J shed 5 bases, and the junction held 8 bases outside the gene matches. DNA of the CDR3: TGTGCCATCAGCTCGGACAGGGCGGAAACTGAAGCTTTCTTT. Translating gives CAISSDRAETEAFF.

This clone was recorded a few times. The CDR3 region is CASSSMYPRDSPLHF. In DNA, the CDR3 is TGTGCCAGCAGCTCAATGTACCCGCGGGACTCACCCCTCCACTTT. The chain joins TRBV5-6 to TRBJ1-6; perhaps TRBD1 as D (5 bases). V lost 3 bases and J lost 10, with 17 bases in between. This CDR3 has 15 residues. The germline gives CDR1 SGHDT, CDR2 YYEEEE.

This sequence joins TRBV28 and TRBJ2-7; no clear D gene. Deletions cut 6 bases from V and 3 bases from J, with 6 bases between. Per the germline V gene, CDR1 is MDHEN and CDR2 is SYDVKM. There are 11 residues in the CDR3. The chain's CDR3 is CASRNSYEQYV. CDR3 coding DNA: TGTGCCAGCAGAAATAGCTACGAGCAGTACGTC.

The chain combines TRBV5-6 with TRBJ1-2, with TRBD1 matching 7 bases. Germline V gene lookup returns CDR1 SGHDT and CDR2 YYEEEE. The CDR3 loop spans 13 amino acids. After removal of 4 bases from V and 7 bases from J, the junction contained 7 bases not matched to a gene. The CDR3 DNA reads TGTGCCAGCAGCGGAGGAACAGGGGCTGGCTACACCTTC. It specifies CASSGGTGAGYTF.

V and J are TRBV7-2 and TRBJ1-2; possible D gene TRBD1, 6 bases. This CDR3 is built from 15 residues. CDR1 is SGHTA and CDR2 is FQGNSA in the germline V gene. V lost 6 bases and J lost 5, with 19 bases in between. CDR3 sequence: CASSSGAGANYGYTF. CDR3 nucleotide sequence: TGTGCCAGCAGTTCAGGGGCCGGGGCCAATTATGGCTACACCTTC.

The J gene is TRBJ2-7, the V gene TRBV2, with D uncertain. The germline CDR1 and CDR2 sequences are SNHLY and FYNNEI. The CDR3 runs to 13 residues. Between the trimmed V and J ends, which lost 2 bases and 4 bases, there was a span of 9 bases. Here the CDR3 DNA reads TGTGCCAGCAGTGAATATAAGAGGTACGAGCAGTACTTC. Translating gives CASSEYKRYEQYF.

V usage is TRBV28 and J usage is TRBJ2-7; 9 bases agree with TRBD1. Unmatched junction bases numbered 1, after V lost 3 bases and J lost 4 bases. This CDR3 contains 13 residues. The V gene's germline CDR1 is MDHEN and CDR2 SYDVKM. CDR3: CASSLTGGYEQYF. The CDR3 region has the DNA TGTGCCAGCAGTTTGACAGGGGGATACGAGCAGTACTTC.

J is TRBJ2-2 and V is TRBV9; 8 bases agree with TRBD2. Germline V CDR1 and CDR2: SGDLS, YYNGEE. The V gene end was trimmed by 0 bases and the J gene end by 3 bases; junction bases not matched to a gene: 4. The CDR3 has 16 amino acids. The CDR3 DNA reads TGTGCCAGCAGCGTAGGGAGTAGCGGGGACACCGGGGAGCTGTTTTTT. Translating gives CASSVGSSGDTGELFF.

The chain combines TRBV19 with TRBJ1-5; D is unresolved. Germline assignment: CDR1 LNHDA and CDR2 SQIVND (reference sequence). Trimming took 3 bases from V and 3 from J, leaving 9 bases between them. The CDR3 has 14 residues. The CDR3 DNA reads as TGTGCCAGTAGTATGAGTACAGTCAATCAGCCCCAGCATTTT. This codes for CASSMSTVNQPQHF. The variable domain in full, with the rest retrieved from reference TRBV19 and TRBJ1-5, is DGGITQSPKYLFRKEGQNVTLSCEQNLNHDAMYWYRQDPGQGLRLIYYSQIVNDFQKGDIAEGYSVSREKKESFPLTVTSAQKNPTAFYLCASSMSTVNQPQHFGDGTRLSIL.

V is TRBV5-4 and J is TRBJ1-1, with 9 bases fitting TRBD1. V lost 4 bases, J lost 1 base, and 2 bases stayed unmatched. The CDR3 has 14 amino acids. CDR1 is SGHNT and CDR2 is YYREEE in the germline V gene (reference sequence). The chain's CDR3 is CASSGGQGNTEAFF. The CDR3, as DNA: TGTGCCAGCAGCGGGGGACAGGGGAACACTGAAGCTTTCTTT.

The chain has TRBV29-1 and TRBJ1-1, with D unclear. Between the trimmed V and J ends, which lost 3 bases and 5 bases, there was a span of 13 bases. Germline CDR1 is SQVTM and CDR2 is ANQGSEA. The CDR3 covers 13 residues. Here the CDR3 DNA reads TGCAGCGTTGAGGTGCTATCGGGAACTGAAGCTTTCTTT. Translated, it gives CSVEVLSGTEAFF.

The gene calls are TRBV3-1 (or the pseudogene TRBV3-2) and TRBJ2-1; 7 nucleotides match TRBD1. Germline CDR1 LGHDT, CDR2 YNNKEL (reference sequence). The CDR3 extends over 15 amino acids. Germline trimming cut 1 base from V and 5 bases from J; bases unmatched to any gene: 5. For the CDR3, the DNA is TGTGCCAGCAGCCAAGGAGGGGGCCGTAACAATGAGCAGTTCTTC. It is translated as CASSQGGGRNNEQFF.

J is TRBJ2-4 and V is TRBV16; D is possibly TRBD1 (5 bases). V shed 2 bases and J shed 0 bases, with 17 bases lying between them. This CDR3 contains 18 residues. Per the germline V gene, CDR1 is KGHSY and CDR2 is FQNENV. The CDR3 region has the DNA TGTGCCAGCAGCCAAATAACCGGCAGGGCATTAGCCAAAAACATTCAGTACTTC. This codes for CASSQITGRALAKNIQYF.

This clone has just one count. The rearrangement links TRBV19 to TRBJ1-5, with 11 bases aligning to TRBD1. CDR1 is LNHDA, CDR2 SQIVND, per germline (reference sequence). V was pared by 5 bases and J by 9 bases, with 6 bases of the junction left unmatched. The CDR3 has 14 amino acids. CDR3 DNA: TGTGCCAGTAGTGGTAAGGGACAGGGGGGGCCCCAGCATTTT. It translates to CASSGKGQGGPQHF.

The chain employs TRBV7-9 and TRBJ2-2; TRBD1 agrees at 8 bases. The CDR3 is made up of 15 amino acids. Germline CDR1 and CDR2: SEHNR and FQNEAQ (reference sequence). Losses at the gene ends were 5 bases for V and 6 bases for J; bases not matched to a gene: 8. The chain's CDR3 is CASSQRTGRAGELFF. The DNA of the CDR3 is TGTGCCAGCAGCCAAAGGACAGGGCGTGCCGGGGAGCTGTTTTTT.

This clone was detected ten times or more. The J gene is TRBJ2-7, the V gene TRBV9; D might be TRBD2 (5 bases). The V end lost 0 bases, the J end lost 1 base, and 5 bases lay between the germline ends. This CDR3 is built from 13 residues. CDR1 and CDR2 (germline): SGDLS, YYNGEE. Written as DNA, the CDR3 is TGTGCCAGCAGCGTAGGAGGGTCCTACGAGCAGTACGTC. Translation gives CASSVGGSYEQYV.

This sequence joins TRBV27 and TRBJ2-1, with 7 positions matching TRBD2. Germline trimming cut 5 bases from V and 3 bases from J; bases unmatched to any gene: 7. Germline CDR1 is MNHEY and CDR2 is SMNVEV (reference sequence). The CDR3 length is 15 residues. The CDR3 DNA follows: TGTGCCAGCAGTATAACCGGGACTAACTACAATGAGCAGTTCTTC. Translating it yields CASSITGTNYNEQFF.

This clone was detected only once. The chain joins TRBV6-5 to TRBJ1-1; D is perhaps TRBD1 (6 bases). CDR3 length: 14 amino acids. V was shortened by 11 bases and J by 0 bases, with 16 bases between the two germline ends. Looked up from germline, CDR1 is MNHEY and CDR2 is SVGAGI. This chain's CDR3 is CASAGDTVNTEAFF. The DNA for the CDR3 is TGTGCCTCAGCGGGGGACACCGTGAACACTGAAGCTTTCTTT.

This chain connects TRBV19 to TRBJ1-2; 8 positions match TRBD1. Germline loops: CDR1 LNHDA, CDR2 SQIVND (reference sequence). This CDR3 is 16 amino acids long. J lost 3 bases, V lost 7 bases, and 13 bases had no gene match. The CDR3 sequence is CASKSPPDREDYGYTF. The CDR3 DNA sequence: TGTGCCAGTAAGAGTCCCCCGGACAGGGAAGACTATGGCTACACCTTC.

This clone appeared a single time. The V gene is TRBV5-1, the J gene TRBJ2-7, with 10 bases identical to TRBD1. The CDR3 length is 15 residues. Germline V gives CDR1 SGHRS, CDR2 YFSETQ. V trimming: 0 bases; J trimming: 3 bases; junction bases outside the gene matches: 3. In DNA form, the CDR3 reads TGCGCCAGCAGCTTGGGGGGGACAGGGGACTACGAGCAGTACTTC. Its translation is CASSLGGTGDYEQYF.

This sequence joins TRBV27 and TRBJ2-1, with TRBD1 matching 9 bases. The CDR3 extends over 15 amino acids. Germline loops: CDR1 MNHEY, CDR2 SMNVEV (reference sequence). Losses at the gene ends were 5 bases for V and 5 bases for J; bases not matched to a gene: 7. The CDR3 sequence is CASSLRGQGNNEQFF. The CDR3 DNA is TGTGCCAGCAGTCTCCGGGGACAGGGCAACAATGAGCAGTTCTTC.

The gene calls are TRBV6-6 and TRBJ1-4, with D hard to call. The CDR3 sequence is 15 residues long. The V end was cut by 7 bases, the J end by 0 bases, with 12 bases between. Looked up from germline, CDR1 is MNHNY and CDR2 is SVGAGI (reference sequence). The CDR3 sequence is CASTPGLSTNEKLFF. The CDR3 DNA reads TGTGCCAGCACCCCCGGTCTTTCAACTAATGAAAAACTGTTTTTT.

This clone was recorded a few times. The chain employs TRBV5-1 and TRBJ1-3, with 10 bases identical to TRBD1. V lost 0 bases and J lost 2; bases outside the gene matches: 5. Germline V gene sequence: CDR1 SGHRS, CDR2 YFSETQ. CDR3 length equals 17 residues. The CDR3 DNA follows: TGCGCCAGCAGCTTGGAGACAGGGGGCAGAGCTGGAAACACCATATATTTT. This translates into CASSLETGGRAGNTIYF.

The V call is TRBV10-3, the J call TRBJ1-1; D remains unclear. The V end lost 5 bases, the J end lost 3 bases, and 7 bases lay between the germline ends. Germline V CDR1 and CDR2: ENHRY, SYGVKD. The CDR3 runs 12 residues. The CDR3 DNA follows: TGTGCCATCAGTCAGGAGGACACTGAAGCTTTCTTT. It yields the protein CAISQEDTEAFF.

V usage is TRBV18 and J usage is TRBJ2-1, with 7 bases fitting TRBD1. The CDR3 is 15 residues long. Losses at the gene ends were 1 base for V and 5 bases for J; bases not matched to a gene: 5. From germline, CDR1 is KGHSH and CDR2 LQKENI. The CDR3 spells CASSPRQGVDNEQFF. DNA for the CDR3: TGTGCCAGCTCACCACGGCAGGGGGTTGACAATGAGCAGTTCTTC.